These T cell receptor beta chains were read from a single sample in a study of identical twins. TCRdb reprocessed the 5' RACE reads via MiXCR and lists one record per CDR3 protein. The table records under 1 million distinct CDR3 sequences, roughly an eighth of them present only once. The sample was also reused in another study, on yellow fever vaccine responses in identical twins.

Sample: PBMCs. The source of these receptors is a woman under 30 in good health. CDR3s leave out the opening cysteine and the closing phenylalanine or tryptophan.

v_gene | CDR3aa
TRBV7-8 | ASSSGQGAALVEKLF
TRBV5-1 | ASSSFGNSGANVLT
TRBV20-1 | SASDYGQGYEQY
TRBV20-1 | SAPPWGRVTEAF
TRBV10-2 | ASRFAGLDTQY
TRBV5-1 | ASSLGGHEQF
TRBV7-9 | ASSPGTGPNTGELF
TRBV6-2/TRBV6-3 | ASRGTSGRVNEQY
TRBV6-5 | ASSYKGQGSHGYGYT
TRBV5-8 | ASSSRLAGGRSYNEQF
TRBV28 | ASSLYGQEETQY
TRBV29-1 | SVDSGRYGYT
TRBV12-3/TRBV12-4 | ASSRTHSNQPQH
TRBV9 | ASSVEYRVSNTGELF
TRBV20-1 | SAREQGNQPQH
TRBV5-1 | ASSPLGVAGSTGELF
TRBV5-5 | ASSLGISGELF
TRBV10-3 | AISDRDYNEQF
TRBV12-3/TRBV12-4 | ASSLLNTEAF
TRBV2 | ASSQQGTSGNTIY
TRBV28 | ASSLGPPDQPQH
TRBV2 | ASSGPAGESGELF
TRBV20-1 | SASGLGGTEAF
TRBV28 | ASNIIGAGAGELF
TRBV20-1 | SAPRGNTDTQY
TRBV3-1 | ASSQDGGANYGYT
TRBV10-2 | ASSESLLTKETQY
TRBV10-3 | AIWGGRNTGELF
TRBV12-3/TRBV12-4 | ASSYDRRSNQPQH
TRBV7-9 | ASSRGDRENTEAF
TRBV5-6 | ASSLGATSAGYEQY
TRBV4-1 | ASSQDGQVVAF
TRBV18 | ASSPPGLAGRNTQY
TRBV7-9 | ASSLFESLHTDTQY
TRBV20-1 | SARDPAPPSNEQF
TRBV7-2 | ASSLESWRNEQF
TRBV3-1 | ASSRLKGLAGVSYEQY
TRBV6-1 | ASTSSSSRLTGANVLT
TRBV10-2 | ASSEATGINQPQH
TRBV11-2 | ASSLDSTQGGWTYNEQF
TRBV18 | ASSPQRAGGPETQY
TRBV12-3/TRBV12-4 | ASTGTSGRASSYNEQF
TRBV9 | ASSGGGRASDYNEQF
TRBV6-1 | ASSDLMGTGLATNEKLF
TRBV20-1 | STHRSGGQGGSNYGYT
TRBV19 | ASSIDSGRYNEQF
TRBV2 | ASSVSNQPQH
TRBV12-3/TRBV12-4 | ASSEQGGVTEAF
TRBV12-3/TRBV12-4 | ASSTGTARSGWTQY
TRBV12-3/TRBV12-4 | ASSNRDSSNTEAF
TRBV11-2 | ASSKQNYEQF
TRBV6-5 | ASSYQGDNSYEQY
TRBV3-1 | ASSARPTGNTGELF
TRBV29-1 | SAAPDRRPDTQY
TRBV29-1 | ITENWDTQY